The sequence of this T cell receptor (beta chain) was determined in a study of radiotherapy plus CTLA-4 blockade in lung cancer (dated by TCRdb to between 2017 and 2018). Some background on the complete study: Objective responses were observed in about 17% of enrolled patients, and disease control was achieved in around 28%.

Results and caveats for the whole study, not just this receptor: TCR clones derived from tumors expanded in peripheral blood after treatment with radiotherapy and ipilimumab. The strongest predictors of response were reported to be early dynamic shifts in blood T cell clones along with a rise in serum interferon-beta following radiation.

In this study, focal radiation therapy paired with CTLA-4 blockade (ipilimumab) was tested in patients who had chemo-refractory metastatic non-small-cell lung cancer. Note on this clone: The antigen this receptor binds is unknown. Base qualities are missing; no much larger clone stands one base away.

The library was generated by the immunoSEQ multiplex PCR assay. TCRdb holds this immuneACCESS table with in-frame rearrangements only. Some clones are missing; in checked studies, unresolved V genes explain under half, and the rest has no known cause. Counted in this sample were about 49,000 clones; 88% of them appeared once. Approximately 8% of the sample lies in the top ten. The CDR3 covers 15 residues, taking in both the cysteine and the phenylalanine. Solely the CDR3 DNA is kept, with 45 bases framed from the first base. The CDR1 and CDR2 encoded by the germline V gene are LGHNA and YSLEER. V is pruned by 4 bases and J by 10 bases, leaving 10 bases of the junction without a gene match.

Recombination joined TRBV4-3 with TRBJ1-1; 12 junctional bases match TRBD1. The sample in question was peripheral blood, obtained from a patient treated with radiotherapy plus ipilimumab. The source is a human donor with non-small cell lung cancer whose response to radiotherapy plus ipilimumab could not be evaluated. The CDR3 corresponds to CASSPGTGGESGAFF. The sequenced DNA is TGCGCCAGCAGCCCCGGGACAGGGGGCGAATCTGGAGCTTTCTTT.